This T cell receptor beta chain was sequenced during a study of beta chain features in type 1 diabetes. Study-level results: Moderately but significantly shorter TCRB CDR3s were found in Type 1 diabetes patients in all four CD4+ subsets.

The CDR3 runs to 19 residues. Germline trimming cut 3 bases from V and 2 bases from J; bases unmatched to any gene: 17. This clone was counted only a few times. Its specificity is not known. Investigators reverse transcribed all isolated RNA, so they sequenced expressed TCRB transcripts. Profiled with immunoSEQ multiplex PCR; TCRdb holds only in-frame clones, not every one. This table holds 450,000 or so clones, about an eighth found once. The TCR comes from a woman younger than 30 in good health. Specimen: naive CD4+ T cells from blood. The rearrangement links TRBV23-1 to TRBJ2-7, with 9 nucleotides matching TRBD1. TRBV23-1 is assigned to the ORF class and has an uncertain function. Written as DNA, the CDR3 is TGCGCCAGCAGTCAGGGCTGGACAGGGGAGTTGGTTTACCCCTACGAGCAGTACGTC. As protein: CASSQGWTGELVYPYEQYV.